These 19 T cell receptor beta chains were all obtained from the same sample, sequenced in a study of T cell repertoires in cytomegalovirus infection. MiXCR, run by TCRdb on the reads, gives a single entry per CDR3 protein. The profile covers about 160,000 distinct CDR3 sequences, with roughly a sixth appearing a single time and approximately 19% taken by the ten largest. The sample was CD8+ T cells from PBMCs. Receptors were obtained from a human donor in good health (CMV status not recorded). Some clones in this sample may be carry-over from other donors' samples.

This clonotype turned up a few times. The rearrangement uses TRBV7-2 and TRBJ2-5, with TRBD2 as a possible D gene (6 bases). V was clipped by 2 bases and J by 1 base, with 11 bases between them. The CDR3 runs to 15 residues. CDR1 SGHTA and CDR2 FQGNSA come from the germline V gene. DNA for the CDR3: TGTGCCAGCAGCTTATGGGAGGCAGTCCAAGAGACCCAGTACTTC. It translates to CASSLWEAVQETQYF.

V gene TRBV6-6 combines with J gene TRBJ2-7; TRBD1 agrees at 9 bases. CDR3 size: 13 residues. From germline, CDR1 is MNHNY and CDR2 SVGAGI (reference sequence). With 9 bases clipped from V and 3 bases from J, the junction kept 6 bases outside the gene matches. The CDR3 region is CASRGQGNYEQYF. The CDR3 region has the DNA TGTGCCAGTCGGGGACAGGGAAACTACGAGCAGTACTTC.

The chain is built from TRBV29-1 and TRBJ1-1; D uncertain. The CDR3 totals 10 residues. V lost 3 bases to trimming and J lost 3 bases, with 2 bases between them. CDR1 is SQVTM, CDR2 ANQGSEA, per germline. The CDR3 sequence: CSVDDTEAFF. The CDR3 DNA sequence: TGCAGCGTTGACGACACTGAAGCTTTCTTT.

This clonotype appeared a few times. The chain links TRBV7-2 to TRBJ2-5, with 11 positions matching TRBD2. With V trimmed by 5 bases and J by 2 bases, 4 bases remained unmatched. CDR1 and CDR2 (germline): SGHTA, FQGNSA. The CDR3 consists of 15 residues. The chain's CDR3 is CASSLLAGDQETQYF. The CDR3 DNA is TGTGCCAGCAGCCTACTAGCGGGGGATCAAGAGACCCAGTACTTC.

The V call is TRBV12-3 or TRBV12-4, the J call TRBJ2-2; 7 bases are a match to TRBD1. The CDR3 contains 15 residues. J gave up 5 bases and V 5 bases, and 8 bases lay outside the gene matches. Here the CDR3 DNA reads TGTGCCAGCAGTCCCAGACAGGGTCTGACCGGGGAGCTGTTTTTT. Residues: CASSPRQGLTGELFF.

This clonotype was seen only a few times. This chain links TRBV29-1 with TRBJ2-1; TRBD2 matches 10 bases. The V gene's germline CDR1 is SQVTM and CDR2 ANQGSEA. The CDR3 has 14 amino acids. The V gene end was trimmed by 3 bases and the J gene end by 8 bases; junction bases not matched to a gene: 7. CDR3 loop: CSVEGLAGVYEQFF. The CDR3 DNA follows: TGCAGCGTTGAGGGCCTAGCGGGAGTCTATGAGCAGTTCTTC.

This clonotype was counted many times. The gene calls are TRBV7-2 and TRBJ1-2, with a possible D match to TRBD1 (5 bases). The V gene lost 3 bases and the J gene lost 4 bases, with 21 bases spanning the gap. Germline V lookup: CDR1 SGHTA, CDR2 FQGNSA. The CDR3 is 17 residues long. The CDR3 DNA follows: TGTGCCAGCAGCTTGGACGATTCAGGGTCTCTATTCTATGGCTACACCTTC. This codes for CASSLDDSGSLFYGYTF.

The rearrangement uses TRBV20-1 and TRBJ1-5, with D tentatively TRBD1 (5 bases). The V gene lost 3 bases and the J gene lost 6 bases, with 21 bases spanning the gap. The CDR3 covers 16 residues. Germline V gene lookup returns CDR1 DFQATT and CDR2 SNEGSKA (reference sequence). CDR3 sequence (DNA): TGCAGTGCTAGGCACACCGGGCTTCAGGGAGGTCAGCCCCAGCATTTT. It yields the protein CSARHTGLQGGQPQHF.

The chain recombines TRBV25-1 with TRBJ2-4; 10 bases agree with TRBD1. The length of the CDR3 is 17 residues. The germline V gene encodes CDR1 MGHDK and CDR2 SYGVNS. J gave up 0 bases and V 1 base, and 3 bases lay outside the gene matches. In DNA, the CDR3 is TGTGCCAGCAGTGAATCAGGACAGGGGGTAGCCAAAAACATTCAGTACTTC. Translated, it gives CASSESGQGVAKNIQYF.

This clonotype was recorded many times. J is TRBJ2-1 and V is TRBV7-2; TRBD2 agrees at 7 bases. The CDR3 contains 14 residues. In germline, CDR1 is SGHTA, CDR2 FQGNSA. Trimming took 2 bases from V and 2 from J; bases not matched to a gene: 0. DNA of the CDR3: TGTGCCAGCAGCTTACTAGCGGCCTACAATGAGCAGTTCTTC. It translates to CASSLLAAYNEQFF. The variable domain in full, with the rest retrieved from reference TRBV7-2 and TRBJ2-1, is GAGVSQSPSNKVTEKGKDVELRCDPISGHTALYWYRQSLGQGLEFLIYFQGNSAPDKSGLPSDRFSAERTGGSVSTLTIQRTQQEDSAVYLCASSLLAAYNEQFFGPGTRLTVL.

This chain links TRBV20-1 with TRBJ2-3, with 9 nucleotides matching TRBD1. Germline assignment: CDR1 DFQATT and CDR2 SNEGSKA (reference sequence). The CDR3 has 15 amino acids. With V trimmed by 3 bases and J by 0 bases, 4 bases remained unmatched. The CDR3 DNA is TGCAGTGCTAGGGTGACAGGGGGTAGCACAGATACGCAGTATTTT. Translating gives CSARVTGGSTDTQYF.

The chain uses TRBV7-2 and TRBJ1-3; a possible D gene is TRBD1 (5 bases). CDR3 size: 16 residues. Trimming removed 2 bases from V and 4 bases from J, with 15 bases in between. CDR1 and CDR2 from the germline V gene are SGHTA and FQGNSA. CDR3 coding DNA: TGTGCCAGCAGCTTAAAAGCCCTAGGGGTCGGAAACACCATATATTTT. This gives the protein CASSLKALGVGNTIYF.

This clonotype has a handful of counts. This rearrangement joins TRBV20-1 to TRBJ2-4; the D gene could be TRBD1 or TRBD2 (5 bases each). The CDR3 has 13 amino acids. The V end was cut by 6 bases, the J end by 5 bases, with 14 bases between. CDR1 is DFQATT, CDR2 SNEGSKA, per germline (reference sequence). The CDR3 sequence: CSALGQGENIQYF. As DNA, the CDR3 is TGCAGTGCCCTGGGGCAGGGAGAAAACATTCAGTACTTC.

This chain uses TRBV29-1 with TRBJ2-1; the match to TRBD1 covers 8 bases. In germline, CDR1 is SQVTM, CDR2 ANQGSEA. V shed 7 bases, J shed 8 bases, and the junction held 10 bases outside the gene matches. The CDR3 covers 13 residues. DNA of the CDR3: TGCAGCGCAGGGGCCAGGGGGCACGATGAGCAGTTCTTC. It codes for CSAGARGHDEQFF.

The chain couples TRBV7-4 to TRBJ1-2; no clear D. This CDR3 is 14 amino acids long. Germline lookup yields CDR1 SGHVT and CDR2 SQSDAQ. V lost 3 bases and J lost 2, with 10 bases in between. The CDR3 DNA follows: TGTGCCAGCAGCTTGGTCTGGGCCAACTATGGCTACACCTTC. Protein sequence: CASSLVWANYGYTF.

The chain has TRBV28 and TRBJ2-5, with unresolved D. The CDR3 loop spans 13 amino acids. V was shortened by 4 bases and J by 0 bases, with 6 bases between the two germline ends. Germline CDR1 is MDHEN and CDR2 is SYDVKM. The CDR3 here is CASSSDDQETQYF. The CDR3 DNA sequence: TGTGCCAGCAGTTCGGACGACCAAGAGACCCAGTACTTC.

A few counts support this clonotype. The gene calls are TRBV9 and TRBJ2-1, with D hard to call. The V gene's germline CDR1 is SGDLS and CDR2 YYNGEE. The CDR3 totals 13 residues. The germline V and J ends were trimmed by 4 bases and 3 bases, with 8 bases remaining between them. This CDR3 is CASSPTYYNEQFF. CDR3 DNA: TGTGCCAGCAGCCCCACCTACTACAATGAGCAGTTCTTC.

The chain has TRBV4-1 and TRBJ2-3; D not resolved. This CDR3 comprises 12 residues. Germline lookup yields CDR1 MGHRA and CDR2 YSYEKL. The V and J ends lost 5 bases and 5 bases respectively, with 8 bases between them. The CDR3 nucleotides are TGCGCCAGCAGCTTTTCGGGAGATACGCAGTATTTT. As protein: CASSFSGDTQYF.

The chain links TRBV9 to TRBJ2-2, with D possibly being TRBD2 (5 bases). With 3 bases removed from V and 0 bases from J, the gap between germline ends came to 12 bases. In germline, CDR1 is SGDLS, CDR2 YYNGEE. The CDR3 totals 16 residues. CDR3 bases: TGTGCCAGCAGCGCCCAAGCGGATTCGAACACCGGGGAGCTGTTTTTT. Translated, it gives CASSAQADSNTGELFF.